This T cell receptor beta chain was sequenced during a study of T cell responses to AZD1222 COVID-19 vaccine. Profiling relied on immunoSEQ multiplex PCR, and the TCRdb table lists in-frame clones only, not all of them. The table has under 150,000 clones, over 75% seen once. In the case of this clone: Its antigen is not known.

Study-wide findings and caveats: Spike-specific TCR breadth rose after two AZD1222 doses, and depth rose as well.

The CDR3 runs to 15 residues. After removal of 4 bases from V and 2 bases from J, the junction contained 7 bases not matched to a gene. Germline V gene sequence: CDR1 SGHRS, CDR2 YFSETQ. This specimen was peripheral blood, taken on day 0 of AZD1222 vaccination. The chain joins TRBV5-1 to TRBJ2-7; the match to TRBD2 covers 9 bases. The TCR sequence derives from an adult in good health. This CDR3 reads CASSRSGRTAYEQYF. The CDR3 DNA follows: TGCGCCAGCAGCAGAAGCGGGAGGACGGCCTACGAGCAGTACTTC.